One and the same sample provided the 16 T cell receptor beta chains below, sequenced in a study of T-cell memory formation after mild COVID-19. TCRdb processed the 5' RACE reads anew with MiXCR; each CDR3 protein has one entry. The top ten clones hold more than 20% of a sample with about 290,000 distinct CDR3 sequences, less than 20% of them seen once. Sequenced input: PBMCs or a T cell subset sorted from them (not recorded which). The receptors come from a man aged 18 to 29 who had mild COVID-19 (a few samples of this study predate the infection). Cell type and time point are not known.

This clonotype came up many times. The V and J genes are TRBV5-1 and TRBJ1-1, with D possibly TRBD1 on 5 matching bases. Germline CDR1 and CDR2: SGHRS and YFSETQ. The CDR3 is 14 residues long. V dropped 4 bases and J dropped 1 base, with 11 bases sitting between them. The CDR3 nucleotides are TGCGCCAGCAGCCCCCTTGGACAGAACACTGAAGCTTTCTTT. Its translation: CASSPLGQNTEAFF.

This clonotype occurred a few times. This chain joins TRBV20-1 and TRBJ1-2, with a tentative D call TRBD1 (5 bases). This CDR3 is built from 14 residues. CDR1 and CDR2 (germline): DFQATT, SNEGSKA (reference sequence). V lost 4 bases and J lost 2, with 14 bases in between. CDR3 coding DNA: TGCAGTGCTACCAGGGCGGGGAGGAACTATGGCTACACCTTC. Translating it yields CSATRAGRNYGYTF.

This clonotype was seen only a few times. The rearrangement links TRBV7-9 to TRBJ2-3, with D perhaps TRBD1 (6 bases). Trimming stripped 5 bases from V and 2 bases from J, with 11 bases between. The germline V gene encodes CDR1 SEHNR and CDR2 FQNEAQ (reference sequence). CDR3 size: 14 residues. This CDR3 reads CASSQGSFTDTQYF. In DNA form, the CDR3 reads TGTGCCAGCAGCCAGGGGAGTTTCACAGATACGCAGTATTTT.

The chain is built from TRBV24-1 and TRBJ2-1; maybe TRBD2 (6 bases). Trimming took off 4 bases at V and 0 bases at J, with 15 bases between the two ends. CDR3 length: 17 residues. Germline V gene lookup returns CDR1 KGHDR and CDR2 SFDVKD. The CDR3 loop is CATSDSIGGSSYNEQFF. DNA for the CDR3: TGTGCCACCAGTGACTCTATTGGGGGGTCCTCCTACAATGAGCAGTTCTTC.

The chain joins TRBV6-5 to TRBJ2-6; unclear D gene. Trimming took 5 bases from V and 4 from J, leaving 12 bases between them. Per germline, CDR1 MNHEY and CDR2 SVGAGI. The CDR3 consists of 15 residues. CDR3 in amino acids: CASSPARLGANVLTF. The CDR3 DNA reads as TGTGCCAGCAGTCCCGCTAGGCTGGGGGCCAACGTCCTGACTTTC.

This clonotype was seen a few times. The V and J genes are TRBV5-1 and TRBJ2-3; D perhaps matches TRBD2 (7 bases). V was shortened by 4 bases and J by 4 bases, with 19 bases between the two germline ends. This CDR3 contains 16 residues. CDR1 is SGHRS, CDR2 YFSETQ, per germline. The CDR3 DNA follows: TGCGCCAGCAGCCCAACCGGAACGGGGGGCGCAGATACGCAGTATTTT. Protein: CASSPTGTGGADTQYF.

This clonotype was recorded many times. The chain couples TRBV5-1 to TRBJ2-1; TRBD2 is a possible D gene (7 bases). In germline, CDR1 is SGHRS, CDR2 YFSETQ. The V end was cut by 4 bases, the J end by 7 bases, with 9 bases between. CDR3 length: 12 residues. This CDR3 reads CASSEGGNEQFF. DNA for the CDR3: TGCGCCAGCAGCGAGGGGGGGAATGAGCAGTTCTTC.

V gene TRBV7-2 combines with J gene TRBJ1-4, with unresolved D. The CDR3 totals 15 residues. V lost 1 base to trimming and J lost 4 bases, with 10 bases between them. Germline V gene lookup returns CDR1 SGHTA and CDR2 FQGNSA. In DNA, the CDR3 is TGTGCCAGCAGCTTAGGTCCGGTCTATAATGAAAAACTGTTTTTT. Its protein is CASSLGPVYNEKLFF.

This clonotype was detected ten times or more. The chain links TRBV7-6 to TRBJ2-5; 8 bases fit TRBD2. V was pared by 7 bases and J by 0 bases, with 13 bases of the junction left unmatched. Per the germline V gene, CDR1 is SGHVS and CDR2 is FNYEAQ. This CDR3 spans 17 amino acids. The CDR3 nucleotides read TGTGCCAGCACGGTTGCCGTCAAGCGGGGGTACCAAGAGACCCAGTACTTC. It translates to CASTVAVKRGYQETQYF. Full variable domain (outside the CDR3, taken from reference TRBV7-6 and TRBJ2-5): GAGVSQSPRYKVTKRGQDVALRCDPISGHVSLYWYRQALGQGPEFLTYFNYEAQQDKSGLPNDRFSAERPEGSISTLTIQRTEQRDSAMYRCASTVAVKRGYQETQYFGPGTRLLVL.

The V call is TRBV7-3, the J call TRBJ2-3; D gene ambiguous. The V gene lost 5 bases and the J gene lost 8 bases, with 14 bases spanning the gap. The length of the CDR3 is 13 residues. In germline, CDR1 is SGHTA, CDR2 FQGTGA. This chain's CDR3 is CASSPGSSGTQYF. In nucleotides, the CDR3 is TGTGCCAGCAGCCCCGGAAGCTCTGGTACGCAGTATTTT.

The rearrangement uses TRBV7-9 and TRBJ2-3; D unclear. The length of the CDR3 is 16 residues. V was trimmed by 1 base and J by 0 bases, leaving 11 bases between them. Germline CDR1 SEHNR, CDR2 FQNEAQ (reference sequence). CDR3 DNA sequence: TGTGCCAGCAGCTTAGGACCACAGCTTAGCACAGATACGCAGTATTTT. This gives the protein CASSLGPQLSTDTQYF.

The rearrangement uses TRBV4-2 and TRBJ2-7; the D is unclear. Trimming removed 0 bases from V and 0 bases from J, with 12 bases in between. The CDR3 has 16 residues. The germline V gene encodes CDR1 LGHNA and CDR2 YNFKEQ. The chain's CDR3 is CASSQEYTSSSYEQYF. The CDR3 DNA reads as TGTGCCAGCAGCCAAGAGTACACTTCGAGCTCCTACGAGCAGTACTTC.

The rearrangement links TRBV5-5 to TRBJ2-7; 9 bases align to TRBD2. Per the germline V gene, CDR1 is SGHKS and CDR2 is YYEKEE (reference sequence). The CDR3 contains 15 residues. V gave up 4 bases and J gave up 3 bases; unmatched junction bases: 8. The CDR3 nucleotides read TGTGCCAGCAGCAACCCCGGGACTAGCATCTACGAGCAGTACTTC. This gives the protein CASSNPGTSIYEQYF.

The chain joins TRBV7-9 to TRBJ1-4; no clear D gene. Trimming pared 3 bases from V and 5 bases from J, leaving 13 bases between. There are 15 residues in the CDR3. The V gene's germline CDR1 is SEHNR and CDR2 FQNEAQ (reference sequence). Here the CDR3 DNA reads TGTGCCAGCAGCTTTTCTCTAGTACAAAATGAAAAACTGTTTTTT. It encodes CASSFSLVQNEKLFF. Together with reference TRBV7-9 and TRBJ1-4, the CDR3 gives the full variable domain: DTGVSQNPRHKITKRGQNVTFRCDPISEHNRLYWYRQTLGQGPEFLTYFQNEAQLEKSRLLSDRFSAERPKGSFSTLEIQRTEQGDSAMYLCASSFSLVQNEKLFFGSGTQLSVL.

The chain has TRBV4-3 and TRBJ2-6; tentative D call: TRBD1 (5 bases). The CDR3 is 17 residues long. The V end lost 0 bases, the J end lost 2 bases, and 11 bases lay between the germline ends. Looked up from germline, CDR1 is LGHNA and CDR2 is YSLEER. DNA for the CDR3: TGCGCCAGCAGCCAAGATTATGCAGGGACTGGGGCCAACGTCCTGACTTTC. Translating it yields CASSQDYAGTGANVLTF.

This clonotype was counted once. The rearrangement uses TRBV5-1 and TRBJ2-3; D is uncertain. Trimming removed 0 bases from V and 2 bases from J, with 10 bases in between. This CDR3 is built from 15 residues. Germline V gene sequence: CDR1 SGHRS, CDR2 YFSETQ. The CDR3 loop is CASSLGVGPTDTQYF. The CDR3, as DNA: TGCGCCAGCAGCTTGGGAGTGGGTCCCACAGATACGCAGTATTTT.